A single sample is the source of the 24 T cell receptor beta chains below, sequenced in a study of T cell responses to AZD1222 COVID-19 vaccine. Generated by immunoSEQ multiplex PCR, the TCRdb table keeps only in-frame clones and is missing some. This sample yields approximately 28,000 clones, of which 92% are seen a single time; 6.5% to 9% belongs to the top ten. This sample comprised peripheral blood, obtained 28 days after the second AZD1222 dose. Receptor source: an adult who received the AZD1222 COVID-19 vaccine.

The gene calls are TRBV28 and TRBJ2-1; no reliable D call. The germline V gene encodes CDR1 MDHEN and CDR2 SYDVKM. V was cut by 2 bases and J by 8 bases, with 7 bases left in between. The length of the CDR3 is 12 residues. This CDR3 reads CASSLMVDEQFF. The CDR3 DNA reads TGTGCCAGCAGTTTAATGGTTGATGAGCAGTTCTTC.

The rearrangement joins TRBV5-1 to TRBJ2-1; TRBD2 aligns across 10 bases. J lost 2 bases, V lost 5 bases, and 4 bases had no gene match. Germline V lookup: CDR1 SGHRS, CDR2 YFSETQ. The length of the CDR3 is 15 residues. CDR3 protein: CASSPGTSAYNEQFF. The CDR3 DNA follows: TGCGCCAGCAGTCCCGGGACTAGCGCCTACAATGAGCAGTTCTTC.

The chain recombines TRBV19 with TRBJ1-5, with D uncertain. Trimming removed 4 bases from V and 0 bases from J, with 16 bases in between. CDR3 length: 17 amino acids. Germline values: CDR1 LNHDA, CDR2 SQIVND (reference sequence). CDR3 bases: TGTGCCAGTAGTAAACCCATCGACGGGTATAGCAATCAGCCCCAGCATTTT. Amino acid sequence: CASSKPIDGYSNQPQHF.

The J gene is TRBJ1-2, the V gene TRBV11-2, with a weak D call TRBD1 (5 bases). Germline loops: CDR1 SGHAT, CDR2 FQNNGV. V was pared by 6 bases and J by 4 bases, with 12 bases between. This CDR3 is built from 13 residues. The DNA for the CDR3 is TGTGCCAGCAGTCCAGACAGCGGCTATGGCTACACCTTC. Its translation is CASSPDSGYGYTF.

The rearrangement uses TRBV4-1 and TRBJ1-1, with no clear D. Germline loops: CDR1 MGHRA, CDR2 YSYEKL. Trimming took off 0 bases at V and 11 bases at J, with 10 bases between the two ends. The CDR3 covers 12 residues. As DNA, the CDR3 is TGCGCCAGCAGCCAAGAGGTGGTTGAGGCTTTCTTT. This translates into CASSQEVVEAFF.

Remarks on this clone: The junction shows a germline mismatch at one end, possibly a read error. Other nucleotide sequences from this sample produce the same CDR3. The chain combines TRBV6-5 with TRBJ2-7; tentatively, D is TRBD2 (5 bases). This CDR3 comprises 16 residues. CDR1 is MNHEY and CDR2 is SVGAGI in the germline V gene. CDR3 DNA: TGTGCTAGCAGTTACTCGAGGGCAGCCGGGGAATACGAGCAGTACTTC. Its translation is CASSYSRAAGEYEQYF.

This chain links TRBV28 with TRBJ1-1; 9 nucleotides match TRBD1. With V trimmed by 0 bases and J by 1 base, 6 bases remained unmatched. There are 17 residues in the CDR3. Germline V gene lookup returns CDR1 MDHEN and CDR2 SYDVKM. CDR3 amino acids: CASSLWGTGPGNTEAFF. CDR3 DNA sequence: TGTGCCAGCAGTTTATGGGGGACAGGGCCAGGGAACACTGAAGCTTTCTTT.

The chain couples TRBV3-1 (or the pseudogene TRBV3-2) to TRBJ2-1; D not certain. V lost 3 bases to trimming and J lost 3 bases, with 3 bases between them. This CDR3 has 12 amino acids. Germline CDR1 LGHDT, CDR2 YNNKEL (reference sequence). The CDR3 DNA is TGTGCCAGCAGCCAGGTCTACAATGAGCAGTTCTTC. Protein product: CASSQVYNEQFF.

This sequence joins TRBV7-9 and TRBJ1-4; D might be TRBD1 (6 bases). The germline V gene has CDR1 SEHNR and CDR2 FQNEAQ (reference sequence). The CDR3 is 13 residues long. V lost 1 base to trimming and J lost 8 bases, with 8 bases between them. As DNA, the CDR3 is TGTGCCAGCAGCTTAGGCAGGGGAGAAAAACTGTTTTTT. This codes for CASSLGRGEKLFF.

This clone was counted once. The genes are TRBV5-5 and TRBJ2-7; 10 bases are shared with TRBD2. Germline V gives CDR1 SGHKS, CDR2 YYEKEE (reference sequence). Trimming cost V 4 bases and J 0 bases; bases outside gene matches: 7. The CDR3 totals 16 residues. CDR3 protein: CASSRRTSGVSYEQYF. The CDR3 nucleotides read TGTGCCAGCAGCCGAAGGACTAGCGGAGTCTCCTACGAGCAGTACTTC.

The chain joins TRBV19 to TRBJ2-7; 8 bases align to TRBD1. This CDR3 is built from 13 residues. V shed 6 bases and J 2 bases; nucleotides not matched to a gene: 3. The germline V gene has CDR1 LNHDA and CDR2 SQIVND (reference sequence). CDR3 bases: TGTGCCAGTAGAGGACAGGGAACCTACGAGCAGTACTTC. It encodes CASRGQGTYEQYF.

The chain carries TRBV6-2 or TRBV6-3 and TRBJ1-1; TRBD1 matches 7 bases. Germline assignment: CDR1 MNHEY and CDR2 SVGEGT. The CDR3 loop spans 14 amino acids. Germline trimming cut 4 bases from V and 4 bases from J; bases unmatched to any gene: 6. The CDR3 here is CASSSNRGPTEAFF. The CDR3 DNA follows: TGTGCCAGCAGTTCTAACAGGGGACCCACTGAAGCTTTCTTT.

The rearrangement uses TRBV7-2 and TRBJ1-3, with 8 nucleotides matching TRBD1. J gave up 0 bases and V 5 bases, and 6 bases lay outside the gene matches. The CDR3 runs to 16 residues. The germline CDR1 and CDR2 sequences are SGHTA and FQGNSA. This CDR3 reads CASSIRTGSSGNTIYF. The CDR3 DNA is TGTGCCAGCAGCATCCGGACAGGGAGCTCTGGAAACACCATATATTTT.

V gene TRBV7-2 combines with J gene TRBJ2-5, with TRBD2 matching 8 bases. The CDR3 consists of 14 residues. V was clipped by 2 bases and J by 5 bases; unmatched bases: 4. Germline CDR1 and CDR2: SGHTA and FQGNSA. The chain's CDR3 is CASSLFPGGETQYF. The CDR3, as DNA: TGTGCCAGCAGCTTATTCCCGGGAGGGGAGACCCAGTACTTC.

The V and J genes are TRBV2 and TRBJ1-2; no definite D call. Germline assignment: CDR1 SNHLY and CDR2 FYNNEI. V shed 1 base and J shed 8 bases, with 11 bases lying between them. This CDR3 spans 13 amino acids. The CDR3 region has the DNA TGTGCCAGCAGTGAAGAGGCATACGGGGGCTACACCTTC. Its protein is CASSEEAYGGYTF.

The chain links TRBV19 to TRBJ1-6; a weak D match, TRBD1 (5 bases). Germline-derived CDR1 and CDR2 are LNHDA and SQIVND (reference sequence). V shed 4 bases and J shed 6 bases, with 16 bases lying between them. This CDR3 spans 16 amino acids. CDR3 coding DNA: TGTGCCAGTAGTACTACCGGGACGAGCCTTAATTCACCCCTCCACTTT. As protein: CASSTTGTSLNSPLHF.

The chain employs TRBV12-3 or TRBV12-4 and TRBJ1-6, with TRBD1 as a possible D gene (5 bases). This CDR3 has 12 residues. V was shortened by 8 bases and J by 10 bases, with 12 bases between the two germline ends. The CDR3 sequence is CASVRGGSPLHF. CDR3 nucleotides: TGTGCCAGCGTAAGGGGAGGATCACCCCTCCACTTT.

The chain couples TRBV7-9 to TRBJ2-3; TRBD2 is a possible D gene (5 bases). The CDR3 is 16 amino acids. Germline loops: CDR1 SEHNR, CDR2 FQNEAQ (reference sequence). Trimming removed 0 bases from V and 6 bases from J, with 16 bases in between. The chain's CDR3 is CASSLAPSSRADTQYF. DNA for the CDR3: TGTGCCAGCAGCTTAGCGCCTAGCTCCCGTGCGGATACGCAGTATTTT.

The CDR3 reads CASSYGRGIVVEYF. For the CDR3, the DNA is TGCGCCAGCAGCTACGGGAGGGGGATTGTTGTGGAGTACTTC. The chain uses TRBV5-1 and TRBJ2-7; 8 bases are a match to TRBD2. With V trimmed by 3 bases and J by 11 bases, 13 bases remained unmatched. CDR3 length: 14 residues. Germline loops: CDR1 SGHRS, CDR2 YFSETQ. Filled out from reference TRBV5-1 and TRBJ2-7, the complete variable domain reads KAGVTQTPRYLIKTRGQQVTLSCSPISGHRSVSWYQQTPGQGLQFLFEYFSETQRNKGNFPGRFSGRQFSNSRSEMNVSTLELGDSALYLCASSYGRGIVVEYFGPGTRLTVT.

In DNA form, the CDR3 reads TGTGCCAGCAGCTTAGTGGACACCCGGGACAGGGTTTATGCGAGCGGGCCGTTCTTC. Translating it yields CASSLVDTRDRVYASGPFF. V and J are TRBV11-2 and TRBJ2-1; 9 bases match TRBD1. The CDR3 runs 19 residues. Germline values: CDR1 SGHAT, CDR2 FQNNGV. The J segment lost 15 bases and the V segment lost 1 base, leaving 25 bases of the junction unmatched.

The table lists this clone with a count of one. The chain employs TRBV2 and TRBJ2-6, with D unresolved. The CDR3 is 15 residues long. Germline CDR1 and CDR2: SNHLY and FYNNEI. Between the trimmed V and J ends, which lost 6 bases and 0 bases, there was a span of 9 bases. The DNA for the CDR3 is TGTGCCAGCAGCCACGCCTCCTCTGGGGCCAACGTCCTGACTTTC. It yields the protein CASSHASSGANVLTF.

The V call is TRBV3-1 (or the pseudogene TRBV3-2), the J call TRBJ1-3; the D gene is possibly TRBD1 (6 bases). CDR1 LGHDT and CDR2 YNNKEL come from the germline V gene (reference sequence). This CDR3 is built from 16 residues. The V end was cut by 3 bases, the J end by 0 bases, with 12 bases between. The CDR3 spells CASSQPGHCSGNTIYF. The CDR3 DNA reads TGTGCCAGCAGCCAGCCGGGACACTGCTCTGGAAACACCATATATTTT.

A single count supports this clone. The chain links TRBV10-3 to TRBJ1-2, with D perhaps matching TRBD1 (5 bases). V lost 3 bases and J 2 bases, leaving 16 bases between the germline ends. This CDR3 is built from 16 residues. CDR1 and CDR2 (germline): ENHRY, SYGVKD. CDR3 bases: TGTGCCATCAGTGAACCAACACAGGACGCGAACTATGGCTACACCTTC. Translated: CAISEPTQDANYGYTF.

This rearrangement joins TRBV2 to TRBJ1-6; D call uncertain. The CDR3 sequence is 13 residues long. Germline CDR1 SNHLY, CDR2 FYNNEI. Deletions cut 0 bases from V and 7 bases from J, with 4 bases between. DNA of the CDR3: TGTGCCAGCAGTGAAGCGCGAAATTCACCCCTCCACTTT. Translated, it gives CASSEARNSPLHF.